This TCR beta chain appears in the sequencing data of a study of blood T cell repertoires in COVID-19. Study details: COVID-19 samples, acute and convalescent, were from the United States, Italy and Spain.

Living in about 25 US areas, the participants were between about 18 and 100 years of age. Two negative PCRs, clearance, or symptom resolution were required of recovered Cohort 3 donors. V shed 1 base and J shed 0 bases, with 7 bases lying between them. Germline CDR1 and CDR2: SGHNT and YENEEA. The CDR3 sequence is 15 residues long. In this sample, this clone turned up a few times. Study processing details: Estimated nucleated cell counts came from reference gene primer amplification. Generated by immunoSEQ multiplex PCR, the TCRdb table keeps only in-frame clones and is missing some. V, J and clone size are those of that table, while D and trimming were read from the DNA. The sample lists approximately 280,000 clones, around nine tenths occurring once.

The sample consisted of PBMCs or T cells enriched from blood (not recorded which). The receptor was derived from a woman aged 18-30 years who had recovered from COVID-19. The chain uses TRBV11-3 and TRBJ2-1; D uncertain. The CDR3 protein is CASSLGTPSYNEQFF. For the CDR3, the DNA is TGTGCCAGCAGCTTAGGCACACCCTCCTACAATGAGCAGTTCTTC.